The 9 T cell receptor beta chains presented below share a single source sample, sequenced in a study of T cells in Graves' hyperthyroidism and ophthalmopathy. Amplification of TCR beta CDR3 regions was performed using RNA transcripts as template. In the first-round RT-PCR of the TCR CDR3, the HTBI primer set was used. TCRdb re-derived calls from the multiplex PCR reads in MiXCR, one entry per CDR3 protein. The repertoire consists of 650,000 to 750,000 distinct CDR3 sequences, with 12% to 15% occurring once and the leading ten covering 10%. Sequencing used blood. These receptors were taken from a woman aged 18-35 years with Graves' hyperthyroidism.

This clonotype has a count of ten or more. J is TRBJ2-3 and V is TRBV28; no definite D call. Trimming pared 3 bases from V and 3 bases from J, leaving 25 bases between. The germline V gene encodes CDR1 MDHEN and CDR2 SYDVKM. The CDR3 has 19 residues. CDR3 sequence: CASSLASLEVVARTDTQYF. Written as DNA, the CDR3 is TGTGCCAGCAGTTTGGCATCGCTTGAAGTGGTGGCACGAACAGATACGCAGTATTTT.

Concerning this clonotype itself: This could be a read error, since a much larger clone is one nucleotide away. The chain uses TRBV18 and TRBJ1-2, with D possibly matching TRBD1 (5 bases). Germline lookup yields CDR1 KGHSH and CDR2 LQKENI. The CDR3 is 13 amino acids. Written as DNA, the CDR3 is TGTGCCGGCTCACAGACAGCTAACTATGGCTACACCTTC. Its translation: CAGSQTANYGYTF.

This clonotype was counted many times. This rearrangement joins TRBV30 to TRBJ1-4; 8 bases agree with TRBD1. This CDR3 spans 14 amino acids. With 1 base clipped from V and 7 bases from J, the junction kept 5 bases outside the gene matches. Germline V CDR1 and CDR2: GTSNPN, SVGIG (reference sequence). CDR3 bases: TGTGCCTGGAGTGATGCAGGGGGCGTTGAAAAACTGTTTTTT. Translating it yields CAWSDAGGVEKLFF.

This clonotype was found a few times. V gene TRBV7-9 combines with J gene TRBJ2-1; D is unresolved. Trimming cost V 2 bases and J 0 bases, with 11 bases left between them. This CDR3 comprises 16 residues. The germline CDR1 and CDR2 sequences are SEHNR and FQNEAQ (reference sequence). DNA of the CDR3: TGTGCCAGCAGCTTAACGTGGACGAGCTCCTACAATGAGCAGTTCTTC. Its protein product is CASSLTWTSSYNEQFF.

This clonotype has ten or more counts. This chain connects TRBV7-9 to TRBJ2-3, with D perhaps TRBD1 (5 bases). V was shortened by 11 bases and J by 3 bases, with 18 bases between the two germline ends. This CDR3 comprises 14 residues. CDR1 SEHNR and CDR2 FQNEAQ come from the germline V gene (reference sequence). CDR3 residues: CAGESGSVTDTQYF. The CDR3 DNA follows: TGTGCCGGAGAATCAGGGTCCGTGACAGATACGCAGTATTTT.

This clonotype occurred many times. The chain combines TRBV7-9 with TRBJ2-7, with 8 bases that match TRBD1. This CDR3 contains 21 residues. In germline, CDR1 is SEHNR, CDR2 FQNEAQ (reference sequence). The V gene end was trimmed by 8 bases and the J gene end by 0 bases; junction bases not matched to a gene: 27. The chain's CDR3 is CASAGTGFIGDRGTISYEQYF. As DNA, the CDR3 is TGTGCCAGCGCCGGGACCGGGTTTATAGGAGACAGGGGTACAATCTCCTACGAGCAGTACTTC.

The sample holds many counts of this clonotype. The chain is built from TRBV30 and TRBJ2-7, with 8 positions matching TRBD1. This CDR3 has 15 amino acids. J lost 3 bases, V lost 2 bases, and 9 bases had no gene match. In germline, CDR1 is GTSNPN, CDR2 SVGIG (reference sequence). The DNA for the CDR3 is TGTGCCTGGAGTCCCCGGACAGGGAATTTCTACGAGCAGTACTTC. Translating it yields CAWSPRTGNFYEQYF.

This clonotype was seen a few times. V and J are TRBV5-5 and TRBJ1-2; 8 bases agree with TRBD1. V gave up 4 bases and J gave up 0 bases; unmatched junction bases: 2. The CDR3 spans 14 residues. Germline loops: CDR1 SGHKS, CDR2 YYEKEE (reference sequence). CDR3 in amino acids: CASSGQGPNYGYTF. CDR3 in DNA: TGTGCCAGCAGCGGACAGGGCCCTAACTATGGCTACACCTTC.

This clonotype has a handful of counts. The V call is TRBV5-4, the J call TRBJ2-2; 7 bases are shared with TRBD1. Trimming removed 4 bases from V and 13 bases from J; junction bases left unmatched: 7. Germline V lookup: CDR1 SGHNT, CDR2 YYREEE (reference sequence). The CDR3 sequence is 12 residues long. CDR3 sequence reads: CASSKDRSRLFF. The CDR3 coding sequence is TGTGCCAGCAGCAAGGACAGGTCAAGGCTGTTTTTT.